This record covers a single T cell receptor beta chain. What it recognizes is unknown. This sample is drawn from a study of metastatic and nonmetastatic thyroid tumors. Study-wide results and limits: According to reports, the diversity of TCR beta was significantly higher in malignant thyroid tumors than in benign nodules, and this held in both blood and tumor samples.

Among the patients, none had received any treatment before thyroid surgery. TCRdb used MiXCR to call clones anew from the PCR reads. Here the sample spans approximately 29,000 clones, 16% being singletons. CDR1 is MDHEN, CDR2 SYDVKM, per germline. The V gene end was trimmed by 6 bases and the J gene end by 3 bases; junction bases not matched to a gene: 7. The CDR3 sequence is 15 residues long. The chain has TRBV28 and TRBJ2-1, with TRBD2 identical over 8 bases. The sequencing input was blood. The sequence came from a female donor with papillary thyroid cancer or a benign thyroid nodule (not recorded which). Some clones in this sample may be carry-over from other donors' samples. The CDR3 nucleotides are TGTGCCAGCAGCCGGGGGGGACTCAGCTACAATGAGCAGTTCTTC. This sequence encodes CASSRGGLSYNEQFF.